This is a list of T cell receptor beta chains from one sample in a study of cytomegalovirus exposure and HLA in healthy donors. Method: immunoSEQ multiplex PCR; TCRdb's copy keeps in-frame clones and lacks some. The table lists 300,000 or so clones, 88% of them singletons. The sequenced material came from PBMCs. These receptors came from a man between 25 and 39 years old in good health and CMV-seronegative. The CDR3 runs from the conserved cysteine through the conserved F or W. D genes are given only for firm matches. For some rows the clone size is stated as once, few or many, or as a class when expanded; others skip it.

CDR3 length: 13; clone size: -; J gene: TRBJ1-1; D gene: TRBD1; V gene: TRBV6-1; CDR3 protein: CASGKQGDLEAFF; CDR3 DNA: TGTGCCAGCGGGAAGCAGGGGGACCTTGAAGCTTTCTTT
CDR3 length: 11; clone size: -; J gene: TRBJ2-7; D gene: -; V gene: TRBV14; CDR3 protein: CASSLRYEQYF; CDR3 DNA: TGTGCCAGCAGCCTCCGCTACGAGCAGTACTTC
CDR3 length: 11; clone size: once; J gene: TRBJ2-7; D gene: -; V gene: TRBV6-5; CDR3 protein: CASGTGHEQYF; CDR3 DNA: TGTGCCAGCGGAACAGGGCACGAGCAGTACTTC
CDR3 length: 14; clone size: -; J gene: TRBJ1-1; D gene: -; V gene: TRBV6-1; CDR3 protein: CASSEAGRATEAFF; CDR3 DNA: TGTGCCAGCAGTGAAGCCGGCAGGGCCACTGAAGCTTTCTTT
CDR3 length: 15; clone size: -; J gene: TRBJ1-6; D gene: -; V gene: TRBV18; CDR3 protein: CASSPLQPNNSPLHF; CDR3 DNA: TGTGCCAGCTCACCACTACAGCCTAATAATTCACCCCTCCACTTT
CDR3 length: 14; clone size: few; J gene: TRBJ2-7; D gene: -; V gene: TRBV6-1; CDR3 protein: CASSLGVLDYEQYF; CDR3 DNA: TGTGCCAGCAGTCTAGGCGTCCTCGACTACGAGCAGTACTTC
CDR3 length: 12; clone size: -; J gene: TRBJ2-1; D gene: -; V gene: TRBV29-1; CDR3 protein: CSVTRVMNEQFF; CDR3 DNA: TGCAGCGTGACCAGGGTGATGAATGAGCAGTTCTTC
CDR3 length: 14; clone size: few; J gene: TRBJ2-5; D gene: TRBD2; V gene: TRBV5-1; CDR3 protein: CASRGGSHQETQYF; CDR3 DNA: TGCGCCAGCAGGGGGGGGAGCCACCAAGAGACCCAGTACTTC
CDR3 length: 15; clone size: -; J gene: TRBJ2-7; D gene: TRBD1; V gene: TRBV5-4; CDR3 protein: CASSLPGTGLYEQYF; CDR3 DNA: TGTGCCAGCAGCTTGCCCGGGACAGGACTCTACGAGCAGTACTTC
CDR3 length: 16; clone size: -; J gene: TRBJ2-1; D gene: TRBD2; V gene: TRBV5-1; CDR3 protein: CASSLVGTSGYNEQFF; CDR3 DNA: TGCGCCAGCAGCTTGGTGGGGACTAGCGGATACAATGAGCAGTTCTTC
CDR3 length: 15; clone size: -; J gene: TRBJ2-3; D gene: -; V gene: TRBV28; CDR3 protein: CASSRLESRTDTQYF; CDR3 DNA: TGTGCCAGCAGCCGTCTAGAATCCCGCACAGATACGCAGTATTTT
CDR3 length: 15; clone size: -; J gene: TRBJ1-2; D gene: TRBD1; V gene: TRBV5-5; CDR3 protein: CASIQGQGAGYGYTF; CDR3 DNA: TGTGCCAGCATCCAGGGACAGGGCGCAGGGTATGGCTACACCTTC
CDR3 length: 14; clone size: -; J gene: TRBJ2-7; D gene: TRBD1; V gene: TRBV7-2; CDR3 protein: CASSFLAGGFEQYF; CDR3 DNA: TGTGCCAGCAGCTTCCTGGCAGGGGGCTTCGAGCAGTACTTC
CDR3 length: 15; clone size: -; J gene: TRBJ1-6; D gene: -; V gene: TRBV5-6; CDR3 protein: CASSSLGANLSPLHF; CDR3 DNA: TGTGCCAGCAGCTCACTGGGGGCCAATTTATCACCCCTCCACTTT
CDR3 length: 17; clone size: -; J gene: TRBJ2-7; D gene: -; V gene: TRBV29-1; CDR3 protein: CSVATGQRSAVSYEQYF; CDR3 DNA: TGCAGCGTGGCTACCGGACAGCGGTCCGCAGTCTCCTACGAGCAGTACTTC
CDR3 length: 14; clone size: -; J gene: TRBJ2-7; D gene: TRBD1; V gene: TRBV27; CDR3 protein: CASSSTGGSYEQYF; CDR3 DNA: TGTGCCAGCAGTTCGACAGGGGGCTCCTACGAGCAGTACTTC
CDR3 length: 13; clone size: -; J gene: TRBJ1-2; D gene: -; V gene: TRBV6-5; CDR3 protein: CASSPQGNYGYTF; CDR3 DNA: TGTGCCAGCAGTCCACAGGGTAACTATGGCTACACCTTC
CDR3 length: 17; clone size: -; J gene: TRBJ1-3; D gene: -; V gene: TRBV4-3; CDR3 protein: CASSQDRGASSGNTIYF; CDR3 DNA: TGCGCCAGCAGCCAAGATCGTGGAGCTAGCTCTGGAAACACCATATATTTT
CDR3 length: 18; clone size: -; J gene: TRBJ2-5; D gene: TRBD2; V gene: TRBV6-1; CDR3 protein: CASSEVAGGQGIQETQYF; CDR3 DNA: TGTGCCAGCAGTGAGGTAGCGGGGGGCCAAGGGATCCAAGAGACCCAGTACTTC
CDR3 length: 14; clone size: -; J gene: TRBJ1-6; D gene: -; V gene: TRBV5-6; CDR3 protein: CASSILGDNSPLHF; CDR3 DNA: TGTGCCAGCAGCATTTTGGGAGATAATTCACCCCTCCACTTT
CDR3 length: 15; clone size: -; J gene: TRBJ1-4; D gene: -; V gene: TRBV11-2; CDR3 protein: CASSSIGVTNEKLFF; CDR3 DNA: TGTGCCAGCAGCTCTATAGGGGTCACTAATGAAAAACTGTTTTTT
CDR3 length: 13; clone size: -; J gene: TRBJ2-7; D gene: TRBD1; V gene: TRBV6-5; CDR3 protein: CASSYEGAREQYF; CDR3 DNA: TGTGCCAGCAGTTACGAGGGGGCTAGAGAGCAGTACTTC
CDR3 length: 13; clone size: -; J gene: TRBJ1-1; D gene: -; V gene: TRBV11-3; CDR3 protein: CASSFSVGAEAFF; CDR3 DNA: TGTGCCAGCAGCTTTAGTGTGGGAGCTGAAGCTTTCTTT
CDR3 length: 15; clone size: once; J gene: TRBJ1-2; D gene: TRBD1; V gene: TRBV25-1; CDR3 protein: CASSEYGQGGHGYTF; CDR3 DNA: TGTGCCAGCAGTGAATACGGACAGGGAGGCCATGGCTACACCTTC
CDR3 length: 15; clone size: -; J gene: TRBJ1-3; D gene: -; V gene: TRBV28; CDR3 protein: CASSFADITGNTIYF; CDR3 DNA: TGTGCCAGCAGTTTCGCAGACATTACTGGAAACACCATATATTTT
CDR3 length: 16; clone size: -; J gene: TRBJ2-7; D gene: -; V gene: TRBV6-5; CDR3 protein: CASSYSKWGVAYEQYF; CDR3 DNA: TGTGCCAGCAGTTACTCGAAGTGGGGGGTCGCGTACGAGCAGTACTTC
CDR3 length: 13; clone size: -; J gene: TRBJ1-5; D gene: TRBD1; V gene: TRBV18; CDR3 protein: CASSGDRVQPQHF; CDR3 DNA: TGTGCCAGCTCCGGGGACAGGGTCCAGCCCCAGCATTTT
CDR3 length: 15; clone size: -; J gene: TRBJ2-7; D gene: -; V gene: TRBV11-2; CDR3 protein: CASSLDIGVLYEQYF; CDR3 DNA: TGTGCCAGCAGCTTAGATATTGGAGTTTTATACGAGCAGTACTTC
CDR3 length: 16; clone size: -; J gene: TRBJ2-2; D gene: TRBD2; V gene: TRBV5-4; CDR3 protein: CASSLAQRGLGRELFF; CDR3 DNA: TGTGCCAGCAGCTTGGCCCAGCGGGGACTAGGAAGGGAGCTGTTTTTT
CDR3 length: 16; clone size: -; J gene: TRBJ2-2; D gene: -; V gene: TRBV4-3; CDR3 protein: CASSQVPTGGAEELFF; CDR3 DNA: TGCGCCAGCAGCCAAGTCCCCACTGGGGGGGCGGAGGAGCTGTTTTTT
CDR3 length: 14; clone size: -; J gene: TRBJ1-6; D gene: TRBD1; V gene: TRBV7-6; CDR3 protein: CASSLGTGLSPLHF; CDR3 DNA: TGTGCCAGCAGCTTAGGGACAGGGCTGTCACCCCTCCACTTT
CDR3 length: 13; clone size: -; J gene: TRBJ2-5; D gene: -; V gene: TRBV6-1; CDR3 protein: CASSERQQETQYF; CDR3 DNA: TGTGCCAGCAGTGAGCGACAGCAAGAGACCCAGTACTTC
CDR3 length: 15; clone size: -; J gene: TRBJ2-1; D gene: TRBD2; V gene: TRBV5-1; CDR3 protein: CASSLSGTSYNEQFF; CDR3 DNA: TGCGCCAGCAGTCTCAGCGGGACTAGCTACAATGAGCAGTTCTTC
CDR3 length: 15; clone size: -; J gene: TRBJ1-1; D gene: -; V gene: TRBV19; CDR3 protein: CATSRNLDSTTEAFF; CDR3 DNA: TGTGCCACCTCACGGAACCTAGACAGTACCACTGAAGCTTTCTTT
CDR3 length: 15; clone size: -; J gene: TRBJ1-6; D gene: TRBD1; V gene: TRBV11-2; CDR3 protein: CASTLGQGAPITLHF; CDR3 DNA: TGTGCCAGCACCCTGGGACAGGGGGCGCCTATCACCCTCCACTTT
CDR3 length: 15; clone size: -; J gene: TRBJ2-7; D gene: TRBD1; V gene: TRBV5-1; CDR3 protein: CASSLGGTDSYEQYF; CDR3 DNA: TGCGCCAGCAGCTTGGGAGGGACAGACTCCTACGAGCAGTACTTC
CDR3 length: 14; clone size: -; J gene: TRBJ2-5; D gene: -; V gene: TRBV2; CDR3 protein: CASPEGPYTETQYF; CDR3 DNA: TGTGCCAGCCCCGAGGGCCCTTATACCGAGACCCAGTACTTC
CDR3 length: 11; clone size: once; J gene: TRBJ1-1; D gene: -; V gene: TRBV5-4; CDR3 protein: CASTSGYQAFF; CDR3 DNA: TGTGCCAGCACCTCCGGGTATCAAGCTTTCTTT
CDR3 length: 16; clone size: -; J gene: TRBJ1-5; D gene: TRBD1; V gene: TRBV5-6; CDR3 protein: CASSFQGGQGIQPQHF; CDR3 DNA: TGTGCCAGCAGCTTTCAGGGGGGACAGGGTATTCAGCCCCAGCATTTT
CDR3 length: 11; clone size: -; J gene: TRBJ1-2; D gene: -; V gene: TRBV7-9; CDR3 protein: CASSFFEGPTF; CDR3 DNA: TGTGCCAGCAGCTTCTTCGAGGGTCCCACCTTC
CDR3 length: 12; clone size: -; J gene: TRBJ2-7; D gene: -; V gene: TRBV29-1; CDR3 protein: CSVEESSYEQYF; CDR3 DNA: TGCAGCGTTGAAGAGAGCTCCTACGAGCAGTACTTC
CDR3 length: 14; clone size: few; J gene: TRBJ1-2; D gene: -; V gene: TRBV6-1; CDR3 protein: CASSRQDSNYGYTF; CDR3 DNA: TGTGCCAGCAGTAGGCAGGACAGTAACTATGGCTACACCTTC
CDR3 length: 15; clone size: -; J gene: TRBJ1-6; D gene: TRBD1; V gene: TRBV7-8; CDR3 protein: CASTLADRGNSPLHF; CDR3 DNA: TGTGCCAGCACCTTGGCAGACAGGGGCAATTCACCCCTCCACTTT
CDR3 length: 17; clone size: -; J gene: TRBJ1-1; D gene: TRBD1; V gene: TRBV18; CDR3 protein: CASSPLRGRGLNTEAFF; CDR3 DNA: TGTGCCAGCTCACCACTGCGGGGAAGGGGGCTGAACACTGAAGCTTTCTTT
CDR3 length: 15; clone size: -; J gene: TRBJ2-1; D gene: TRBD2; V gene: TRBV18; CDR3 protein: CASATSGGQYNEQFF; CDR3 DNA: TGTGCCAGCGCGACTAGCGGGGGGCAATACAATGAGCAGTTCTTC
CDR3 length: 12; clone size: -; J gene: TRBJ2-7; D gene: -; V gene: TRBV10-3; CDR3 protein: CAISEGNYEQYF; CDR3 DNA: TGTGCCATCAGTGAGGGCAACTACGAGCAGTACTTC
CDR3 length: 18; clone size: -; J gene: TRBJ1-1; D gene: -; V gene: TRBV7-9; CDR3 protein: CASSLDVSGGFTDTEAFF; CDR3 DNA: TGTGCCAGCAGCTTAGACGTTTCCGGGGGGTTTACGGACACTGAAGCTTTCTTT
CDR3 length: 14; clone size: -; J gene: TRBJ1-2; D gene: TRBD1; V gene: TRBV9; CDR3 protein: CASSVIGTAYGYTF; CDR3 DNA: TGTGCCAGCAGCGTAATTGGGACAGCCTATGGCTACACCTTC
CDR3 length: 15; clone size: -; J gene: TRBJ1-1; D gene: -; V gene: TRBV5-1; CDR3 protein: CASSLAPNLNTEAFF; CDR3 DNA: TGCGCCAGCAGCTTGGCCCCCAATTTGAACACTGAAGCTTTCTTT
CDR3 length: 15; clone size: -; J gene: TRBJ1-5; D gene: -; V gene: TRBV19; CDR3 protein: CASSIQGSSNQPQHF; CDR3 DNA: TGTGCCAGTAGTATTCAGGGCTCTAGCAATCAGCCCCAGCATTTT
CDR3 length: 15; clone size: -; J gene: TRBJ2-3; D gene: TRBD2; V gene: TRBV27; CDR3 protein: CASSTRTSGADTQYF; CDR3 DNA: TGTGCCAGCAGTACCCGGACTAGCGGGGCAGATACGCAGTATTTT
CDR3 length: 13; clone size: few; J gene: TRBJ1-5; D gene: -; V gene: TRBV4-1; CDR3 protein: CASAGDAGQPQHF; CDR3 DNA: TGCGCTTCAGCTGGAGACGCGGGTCAGCCCCAGCATTTT